Listed below are T cell receptor beta chains from one sample, sequenced in a study of T cell repertoires in cytomegalovirus infection. TCRdb called the reads again in MiXCR, with one record for every CDR3 protein. Among 700,000 to 950,000 distinct CDR3 sequences listed, approximately 32% were seen once. The antigens of these receptors remain unknown. The input for sequencing was cultured CD8+ T cells from PBMCs, taken from culture after CMV antigen stimulation. The receptors here all came from a human donor in good health (CMV status not recorded). Some clones in this sample may be carry-over from other donors' samples. CDR3s include the opening cysteine and the closing phenylalanine or tryptophan. D genes are given only for firm matches. Clone size is not always given. Where it is, it says once, few, many or a class for expanded clones.

CDR3 protein,CDR3 DNA,CDR3 length,clone size,J gene,D gene,V gene
CASSQDILAGGKDEQFF,TGTGCCAGCAGCCAAGATATACTAGCGGGGGGGAAGGATGAGCAGTTCTTC,17,few,TRBJ2-1,TRBD2,TRBV4-2
CASDIQYF,TGTGCCAGCGACATTCAGTACTTC,8,-,TRBJ2-4,-,TRBV6-5
CASSFHSQETQYF,TGTGCCAGCAGCTTTCACAGTCAAGAGACCCAGTACTTC,13,many,TRBJ2-5,-,TRBV7-9
CSARDYRAYSNQPQHF,TGCAGTGCTAGAGATTACAGGGCGTATAGCAATCAGCCCCAGCATTTT,16,-,TRBJ1-5,-,TRBV20-1
CASAAGSPSIYGYTF,TGTGCCAGCGCAGCAGGGTCACCTTCTATCTATGGCTACACCTTC,15,few,TRBJ1-2,-,TRBV12-3/TRBV12-4
CASSLEWEKGEAFF,TGTGCCAGCAGCTTAGAGTGGGAGAAGGGTGAAGCTTTCTTT,14,-,TRBJ1-1,-,TRBV7-9
CATSRDSVSSYEQYF,TGTGCCACCAGCAGAGATTCTGTGAGCTCCTACGAGCAGTACTTC,15,-,TRBJ2-7,-,TRBV15
CAGSQGSGTEAFF,TGCGCCGGCAGCCAAGGATCTGGCACTGAAGCTTTCTTT,13,-,TRBJ1-1,-,TRBV4-1
CASSYRGDQPQHF,TGTGCCAGCAGTTACAGGGGGGATCAGCCCCAGCATTTT,13,-,TRBJ1-5,-,TRBV6-5
CASSPRGTEAFF,TGTGCCAGCAGCCCCCGAGGCACTGAAGCTTTCTTT,12,many,TRBJ1-1,-,TRBV12-3/TRBV12-4
CATRQSSYNEQFF,TGTGCCACCCGACAGAGCTCCTACAATGAGCAGTTCTTC,13,-,TRBJ2-1,-,TRBV27
CASSPHRHGELFF,TGTGCCAGCAGCCCACATAGGCACGGGGAGCTGTTTTTT,13,-,TRBJ2-2,-,TRBV14
CASSQFGRDNEKLFF,TGTGCCAGCAGCCAATTTGGCAGGGATAATGAAAAACTGTTTTTT,15,-,TRBJ1-4,-,TRBV14
CASSPPDRANEKLFF,TGTGCCAGCAGTCCCCCGGACAGGGCTAATGAAAAACTGTTTTTT,15,-,TRBJ1-4,TRBD1,TRBV27
CASSHRPGRTLGGEKLFF,TGTGCCAGCAGCCATAGGCCAGGGAGAACCCTCGGTGGCGAAAAACTGTTTTTT,18,few,TRBJ1-4,-,TRBV7-6
CASRLGTSSNQPQHF,TGTGCCAGCAGACTGGGGACAAGTAGCAATCAGCCCCAGCATTTT,15,-,TRBJ1-5,-,TRBV6-5
CASSSGSTDTQYF,TGTGCCAGCAGCTCCGGAAGCACAGATACGCAGTATTTT,13,few,TRBJ2-3,-,TRBV7-9
CASSFGPTNEKLFF,TGTGCCAGCAGCTTTGGGCCAACTAATGAAAAACTGTTTTTT,14,-,TRBJ1-4,-,TRBV7-6
CASSGGFLSTDTQYF,TGTGCCAGCAGTGGGGGATTCCTGAGCACAGATACGCAGTATTTT,15,-,TRBJ2-3,-,TRBV5-6
CSARDPTDSNYGYTF,TGCAGTGCTAGAGACCCGACCGATTCTAACTATGGCTACACCTTC,15,-,TRBJ1-2,-,TRBV20-1
CASRRFALDEQFF,TGTGCCAGCAGACGTTTTGCCTTGGATGAGCAGTTCTTC,13,few,TRBJ2-1,-,TRBV27
CASRIFRGQGRHTEAFF,TGTGCCAGCAGAATTTTCCGGGGACAGGGTAGACACACTGAAGCTTTCTTT,17,many,TRBJ1-1,TRBD1,TRBV27
CASSFVLEGQGAHEQYF,TGTGCCAGCAGTTTTGTTCTTGAAGGACAGGGGGCCCACGAGCAGTACTTC,17,few,TRBJ2-7,TRBD1,TRBV12-3/TRBV12-4
CASSFKGGGEKLFF,TGTGCCAGCAGCTTTAAGGGCGGAGGGGAAAAACTGTTTTTT,14,few,TRBJ1-4,-,TRBV5-4
CASGLVIEGADEAFF,TGTGCTAGTGGTTTGGTAATTGAAGGGGCCGATGAAGCTTTCTTT,15,few,TRBJ1-1,-,TRBV12-5
CSASGTGRGSYNEQFF,TGCAGTGCTAGTGGGACAGGCAGAGGGTCCTACAATGAGCAGTTCTTC,16,-,TRBJ2-1,TRBD1,TRBV20-1
CASSQEPNRGDNEQFF,TGCGCCAGCAGCCAAGAACCGAACAGGGGGGACAATGAGCAGTTCTTC,16,-,TRBJ2-1,TRBD1,TRBV4-3
CASSAGLTGELFF,TGTGCCAGCAGTGCGGGACTAACCGGGGAGCTGTTTTTT,13,few,TRBJ2-2,TRBD2,TRBV27
CASKGNEQFF,TGTGCCAGCAAGGGGAATGAGCAGTTCTTC,10,many,TRBJ2-1,-,TRBV19
CASSREQELAKNIQYF,TGTGCCAGCAGCCGAGAACAGGAACTAGCCAAAAACATTCAGTACTTC,16,few,TRBJ2-4,-,TRBV7-9
CASSLNQNTEAFF,TGTGCCAGCAGTCTAAATCAGAACACTGAAGCTTTCTTT,13,few,TRBJ1-1,-,TRBV27
CASSQGLHNEKLFF,TGTGCCAGCAGCCAAGGACTGCATAATGAAAAACTGTTTTTT,14,few,TRBJ1-4,-,TRBV14
CASNPQGASNQPQHF,TGTGCCAGCAATCCACAGGGGGCAAGCAATCAGCCCCAGCATTTT,15,-,TRBJ1-5,TRBD1,TRBV27
CASRHDSTDTQYF,TGTGCCAGCAGACACGACAGCACAGATACGCAGTATTTT,13,-,TRBJ2-3,-,TRBV6-6
CASWTETANTEAFF,TGTGCCAGCTGGACCGAGACAGCGAACACTGAAGCTTTCTTT,14,-,TRBJ1-1,-,TRBV18
CASSLVVEANTEAFF,TGTGCCAGCAGCTTAGTTGTGGAGGCCAACACTGAAGCTTTCTTT,15,many,TRBJ1-1,-,TRBV7-6
CASSQGTGYIEKLFF,TGTGCCAGCAGCCAAGGAACAGGGTATATCGAAAAACTGTTTTTT,15,-,TRBJ1-4,-,TRBV14
CASTSLEGINQPQHF,TGTGCCAGCACAAGTTTAGAGGGTATCAATCAGCCCCAGCATTTT,15,-,TRBJ1-5,-,TRBV6-1
CGSTSGRQPQHF,TGTGGCAGTACCTCCGGTAGGCAGCCCCAGCATTTT,12,-,TRBJ1-5,-,TRBV19
CSAKARGPKTQYF,TGCAGTGCTAAAGCGAGGGGGCCGAAGACCCAGTACTTC,13,-,TRBJ2-5,TRBD1,TRBV20-1
CASKRQGFSSYNSPLHF,TGTGCCAGTAAGCGACAGGGGTTCAGCTCCTATAATTCACCCCTCCACTTT,17,-,TRBJ1-6,TRBD1,TRBV27
CASSPLGPTVAFF,TGTGCCAGCAGTCCCCTTGGCCCGACGGTAGCTTTCTTT,13,few,TRBJ1-1,-,TRBV12-3/TRBV12-4
CSARDRLDFYNEQFF,TGCAGTGCTAGGGACAGACTCGACTTCTACAATGAGCAGTTCTTC,15,-,TRBJ2-1,-,TRBV20-1
CASSIGTYGTNEQYF,TGTGCCAGTAGTATAGGGACATATGGTACAAACGAGCAGTACTTC,15,once,TRBJ2-7,-,TRBV19
CASSRYGTELYEQYF,TGTGCCAGCAGCCGATACGGGACCGAACTATACGAGCAGTACTTC,15,-,TRBJ2-7,-,TRBV5-5
CVSSTGELFF,TGTGTCAGCAGTACCGGGGAGCTGTTTTTT,10,-,TRBJ2-2,-,TRBV7-2
CASSQGKSNYGYTF,TGTGCCAGCAGCCAGGGAAAGAGTAACTATGGCTACACCTTC,14,-,TRBJ1-2,-,TRBV3-1